Below, 28 T cell receptor beta chains from the same sample are listed, as sequenced in a study of beta chain features in type 1 diabetes (dated by TCRdb to the late 2010s). Preparation of the library involved the immunoSEQ multiplex PCR assay. All of the isolated RNA was reverse transcribed with the High Capacity cDNA Reverse Transcription Kit, so expressed TCRB transcripts were sequenced. TCRdb mirrors the immuneACCESS table, restricted to in-frame sequences. Some clones are absent from its copies; in checked studies, under half trace to an unresolved V gene, and the reason for the others is unknown. The sample profile shows 130,000 to 150,000 clones; 6.9% of them were found once. The ten largest clonotypes hold around 1.5% of the sample. The sequenced material came from central memory CD4+ T cells from blood. Source of these receptors: a woman in her 30s in good health.

This clone was observed a handful of times. This chain joins TRBV7-3 and TRBJ2-1; D perhaps matches TRBD2 (5 bases). The CDR3 has 13 amino acids. Germline CDR1 and CDR2: SGHTA and FQGTGA. Between the trimmed V and J ends, which lost 6 bases and 4 bases, there was a span of 10 bases. The CDR3 coding sequence is TGTGCCAGCAGGCTCGGACTGTACAATGAGCAGTTCTTC. Translation gives CASRLGLYNEQFF.

This chain joins TRBV5-1 and TRBJ2-7; D is uncertain. Trimming pared 3 bases from V and 0 bases from J, leaving 4 bases between. The CDR3 sequence is 12 residues long. Germline V gives CDR1 SGHRS, CDR2 YFSETQ. CDR3 protein: CASSSGSYEQYF. The DNA of the CDR3 is TGCGCCAGCAGCTCGGGCTCCTACGAGCAGTACTTC.

This clone was detected a few times. The CDR3 sequence is CASSLIDFTDTQYF. CDR3 DNA sequence: TGTGCCAGCAGCTTAATTGACTTCACAGATACGCAGTATTTT. The chain links TRBV11-1 to TRBJ2-3, with D unresolved. Between the trimmed V and J ends, which lost 2 bases and 2 bases, there was a span of 8 bases. CDR1 is SGHAT and CDR2 is FQDESV in the germline V gene (reference sequence). The CDR3 is made up of 14 amino acids.

This clone was seen at least ten times. V is TRBV4-3 and J is TRBJ2-1; TRBD2 matches at 7 bases. V was pared by 2 bases and J by 1 base, with 5 bases of the junction left unmatched. CDR1 is LGHNA, CDR2 YSLEER, per germline. The CDR3 consists of 16 residues. The CDR3, as DNA: TGCGCCAGCAGCCAATTAGCGGGTTATTCCTACAATGAGCAGTTCTTC. Translating gives CASSQLAGYSYNEQFF.

This clone occurred a few times. V and J are TRBV4-1 and TRBJ2-3; D possibly corresponds to TRBD2 (6 bases). Trimming shortened V by 1 base and J by 1 base, and 12 bases separated the two germline ends. The CDR3 is 16 amino acids. Germline lookup yields CDR1 MGHRA and CDR2 YSYEKL. CDR3: CASSQVYGSRTDTQYF. In DNA, the CDR3 is TGCGCCAGCAGCCAAGTTTACGGGAGCCGCACAGATACGCAGTATTTT.

This chain uses TRBV14 with TRBJ2-7; TRBD2 matches 8 bases. Germline-derived CDR1 and CDR2 are SGHDN and FVKESK. The CDR3 extends over 15 amino acids. The V and J ends lost 4 bases and 4 bases, in that order; junction bases with no gene match: 9. The CDR3 here is CASSPASGRRYEQYF. The DNA for the CDR3 is TGTGCCAGCAGCCCCGCGAGCGGGAGAAGGTACGAGCAGTACTTC.

This clone was seen only a few times. This chain links TRBV19 with TRBJ2-3; 7 bases align to TRBD1. Germline lookup yields CDR1 LNHDA and CDR2 SQIVND (reference sequence). V gave up 5 bases and J gave up 1 base; unmatched junction bases: 3. The CDR3 has 14 amino acids. CDR3 DNA sequence: TGTGCCAGTAGTGCTGACAGGGGCACAGATACGCAGTATTTT. Translating gives CASSADRGTDTQYF.

On this clone itself: The junction differs from germline at one of its ends, possibly a read error. The chain joins TRBV4-1 to TRBJ2-3; TRBD2 is a possible D gene (5 bases). This CDR3 region has 12 residues. The germline V gene has CDR1 MGHRA and CDR2 YSYEKL. The chain's CDR3 is CASSQDERTQYF. The CDR3 DNA sequence: TGTGCCAGCAGCCAAGATGAGCGGACGCAGTATTTT.

This clone was seen more than once but under ten times. The V and J genes are TRBV9 and TRBJ2-1; the match to TRBD2 covers 12 bases. The CDR3 consists of 15 residues. From germline, CDR1 is SGDLS and CDR2 YYNGEE. V lost 0 bases and J lost 9; bases outside the gene matches: 4. In DNA form, the CDR3 reads TGTGCCAGCAGCGTAGAGGCTAGCGGGAGGGTTGAGCAGTTCTTC. Protein: CASSVEASGRVEQFF.

The genes are TRBV7-2 and TRBJ2-5; 7 bases map to TRBD2. CDR3 length: 15 residues. Germline V gene sequence: CDR1 SGHTA, CDR2 FQGNSA. The V gene end was trimmed by 5 bases and the J gene end by 5 bases; junction bases not matched to a gene: 11. The CDR3: CASSPGGAGDETQYF. The DNA of the CDR3 is TGTGCCAGCAGCCCCGGTGGGGCGGGAGACGAGACCCAGTACTTC. The variable domain in full, completed from reference TRBV7-2 and TRBJ2-5, reads GAGVSQSPSNKVTEKGKDVELRCDPISGHTALYWYRQSLGQGLEFLIYFQGNSAPDKSGLPSDRFSAERTGGSVSTLTIQRTQQEDSAVYLCASSPGGAGDETQYFGPGTRLLVL.

V is TRBV5-6 and J is TRBJ2-5; D is possibly TRBD2 (5 bases). Germline CDR1 is SGHDT and CDR2 is YYEEEE. Between the trimmed V and J ends, which lost 3 bases and 1 base, there was a span of 10 bases. The CDR3 is 14 amino acids. The CDR3 protein is CASSSMGVQETQYF. Written as DNA, the CDR3 is TGTGCCAGCAGCTCGATGGGAGTCCAAGAGACCCAGTACTTC.

This clone was observed a few times. V gene TRBV4-1 combines with J gene TRBJ1-1; TRBD1 matches at 9 bases. Losses at the gene ends were 0 bases for V and 5 bases for J; bases not matched to a gene: 10. Germline values: CDR1 MGHRA, CDR2 YSYEKL. This CDR3 contains 17 residues. CDR3 protein: CASSQDPTQGAVTEAFF. CDR3 DNA: TGCGCCAGCAGCCAAGATCCCACACAGGGGGCTGTTACTGAAGCTTTCTTT.

CDR3 amino acids: CAIDKPGQGLAGELFF. DNA of the CDR3: TGTGCGATAGATAAACCGGGACAGGGGTTAGCCGGGGAGCTGTTTTTT. The genes are TRBV6-4 and TRBJ2-2; TRBD1 matches 10 bases. The CDR3 is made up of 16 amino acids. Germline values: CDR1 MRHNA, CDR2 SNTAGT.

V and J are TRBV6-1 and TRBJ1-5; no reliable D call. CDR1 is MNHNS and CDR2 is SASEGT in the germline V gene. The CDR3 has 14 amino acids. Trimming pared 6 bases from V and 0 bases from J, leaving 9 bases between. The CDR3 DNA is TGTGCCAGCAGCGCAGATGATAGCAATCAGCCCCAGCATTTT. It specifies CASSADDSNQPQHF.

This chain uses TRBV28 with TRBJ2-5; TRBD1 might be the D (5 bases). The J call is in doubt because the DNA end fits TRBJ2-7 better. The germline CDR1 and CDR2 sequences are MDHEN and SYDVKM. This CDR3 has 13 amino acids. This chain's CDR3 is CAGRQHDSYEQYF. The CDR3 DNA is TGTGCCGGAAGACAGCACGACTCCTACGAGCAGTACTTC.

This chain connects TRBV6-5 to TRBJ2-1, with D unresolved. Trimming pared 0 bases from V and 2 bases from J, leaving 8 bases between. This CDR3 region has 15 residues. CDR1 and CDR2 from the germline V gene are MNHEY and SVGAGI. The CDR3 DNA reads as TGTGCCAGCAGTTACTCGAAACGGGCCTACAATGAGCAGTTCTTC. Encoded protein: CASSYSKRAYNEQFF.

Only a few counts were recorded for this clone. The chain employs TRBV7-6 and TRBJ1-2, with D possibly being TRBD1 (5 bases). The CDR3 length is 13 residues. Germline V gives CDR1 SGHVS, CDR2 FNYEAQ. V was cut by 1 base and J by 7 bases, with 10 bases left in between. The CDR3 region has the DNA TGTGCCAGCAGCTTAGAGGCGGGGGTTGGCTACACCTTC. Its protein is CASSLEAGVGYTF.

This clone has more than one count but fewer than ten. The CDR3 nucleotides read TGTGCCAGCAGCCGACTGGACAGTCACTCCTACGAGCAGTACTTC. The encoded protein is CASSRLDSHSYEQYF. The chain joins TRBV14 to TRBJ2-7, with D perhaps matching TRBD1 (6 bases). Trimming pared 4 bases from V and 0 bases from J, leaving 13 bases between. Germline V CDR1 and CDR2: SGHDN, FVKESK. The CDR3 has 15 residues.

Details on this clone: This same CDR3 is encoded by further DNA sequences in the sample. The chain combines TRBV18 with TRBJ1-1; 7 positions agree with TRBD1. The CDR3 is 16 amino acids. The V gene end was trimmed by 6 bases and the J gene end by 0 bases; junction bases not matched to a gene: 10. Germline CDR1 and CDR2: KGHSH and LQKENI. DNA for the CDR3: TGTGCCAGCTCGCCCCGGGACAGCCTAATGAACACTGAAGCTTTCTTT. It encodes CASSPRDSLMNTEAFF.

This clone was counted ten times or more. The chain has TRBV7-2 and TRBJ2-4, with TRBD1 as a possible D gene (7 bases). The V gene lost 5 bases and the J gene lost 7 bases, with 9 bases spanning the gap. This CDR3 has 12 amino acids. Germline CDR1 and CDR2: SGHTA and FQGNSA. The CDR3 is CASSGGGNIQYF. The CDR3 DNA reads as TGTGCCAGCAGCGGAGGGGGCAACATTCAGTACTTC.

This clone was detected a few times. The V gene is TRBV5-1, the J gene TRBJ2-7; D possibly corresponds to TRBD2 (5 bases). CDR1 SGHRS and CDR2 YFSETQ come from the germline V gene. V was trimmed by 2 bases and J by 5 bases, leaving 8 bases between them. The CDR3 is 12 residues long. CDR3 DNA sequence: TGCGCCAGCAGCTTAGAGGGAAACGAGCAGTACTTC. This encodes CASSLEGNEQYF.

A few counts support this clone. CDR3 protein: CASSVVVEAYEQYF. CDR3 nucleotide sequence: TGTGCCAGCAGCGTCGTAGTAGAAGCCTACGAGCAGTACTTC. The genes are TRBV7-8 and TRBJ2-7; D remains unclear. The ends were cut back, 5 bases at V and 2 bases at J, with 13 bases in the middle. In germline, CDR1 is SGHVS, CDR2 FQNEAQ. This CDR3 is built from 14 residues.

This clone was counted only a few times. The chain couples TRBV30 to TRBJ2-1, with a weak D call TRBD1 (5 bases). The CDR3 is made up of 11 amino acids. V lost 6 bases and J lost 15, with 18 bases in between. Per germline, CDR1 GTSNPN and CDR2 SVGIG (reference sequence). The CDR3: CACLILGRGFF. The CDR3 nucleotides are TGTGCCTGCCTAATCCTAGGTAGGGGGTTCTTC.

This clone was counted between two and nine times. The chain carries TRBV7-2 and TRBJ1-3, with no clear D. The CDR3 runs to 13 residues. V was cut by 5 bases and J by 0 bases, with 5 bases left in between. Germline V gene data show CDR1 as SGHTA and CDR2 as FQGNSA. The CDR3 DNA sequence: TGTGCCAGCAGCCCTATCTCTGGAAACACCATATATTTT. Residues: CASSPISGNTIYF.

This clone has just a few counts. The chain combines TRBV5-1 with TRBJ1-2; possible D gene TRBD1, 6 bases. V gave up 4 bases and J gave up 0 bases, with 13 bases separating them. The CDR3 consists of 15 residues. Germline loops: CDR1 SGHRS, CDR2 YFSETQ. CDR3 amino acids: CASSLNQGSNYGYTF. CDR3 coding DNA: TGCGCCAGCAGCCTGAACCAGGGGTCTAACTATGGCTACACCTTC.

The rearrangement joins TRBV7-8 to TRBJ1-2; D uncertain. Germline CDR1 reads SGHVS; CDR2 reads FQNEAQ. V was trimmed by 4 bases and J by 4 bases, leaving 16 bases between them. This CDR3 region has 15 residues. CDR3: CASSSLRQISYGYTF. The CDR3 DNA is TGTGCCAGCAGCTCACTAAGGCAGATCTCCTATGGCTACACCTTC.

This clone was recorded a few times. The chain links TRBV2 to TRBJ1-3; D gene unclear. The CDR3 length is 13 residues. From germline, CDR1 is SNHLY and CDR2 FYNNEI. The V end lost 11 bases, the J end lost 3 bases, and 14 bases lay between the germline ends. The CDR3 loop reads CAEGRGDGNTIYF. In DNA form, the CDR3 reads TGTGCCGAAGGCCGGGGAGATGGAAACACCATATATTTT.

The chain joins TRBV13 to TRBJ2-7; TRBD1 matches at 7 bases. This CDR3 comprises 14 residues. Germline CDR1 is PRHDT and CDR2 is FYEKMQ (reference sequence). J gave up 0 bases and V 5 bases, and 4 bases lay outside the gene matches. This CDR3 is CASSGRDSSYEQYF. Here the CDR3 DNA reads TGTGCCAGCAGCGGCCGGGACAGCTCCTACGAGCAGTACTTC.